These 7 T cell receptor beta chains were sequenced from one sample in a study of blood T cell repertoires in COVID-19. Profiling relied on immunoSEQ multiplex PCR, and the TCRdb table lists in-frame clones only, not all of them. The sample lists just under 20,000 clones; roughly 84% were seen once. Sequenced: peripheral blood. The receptors were gathered from a human donor with active COVID-19. The donor label of this sample is uncertain.

The chain uses TRBV3-1 (or the pseudogene TRBV3-2) and TRBJ2-7; D is possibly TRBD1 (5 bases). The germline gives CDR1 LGHDT, CDR2 YNNKEL (reference sequence). This CDR3 is built from 16 residues. The germline V and J ends were trimmed by 8 bases and 6 bases, with 26 bases remaining between them. The CDR3 here is CASSAQGLSSTGEQYF. In nucleotides, the CDR3 is TGTGCCAGCTCCGCCCAGGGCCTTTCCTCAACGGGCGAGCAGTACTTC.

The chain is built from TRBV10-3 and TRBJ2-7, with a weak D call TRBD1 (5 bases). The germline CDR1 and CDR2 sequences are ENHRY and SYGVKD. V dropped 11 bases and J dropped 3 bases, with 14 bases sitting between them. This CDR3 comprises 12 residues. The CDR3: CAPTRGIYEQYF. The CDR3 DNA reads as TGTGCCCCTACAAGGGGCATCTACGAGCAGTACTTC.

CDR3 sequence reads: CASGMTGRPEQYF. The DNA for the CDR3 is TGTGCCAGCGGCATGACAGGTCGACCCGAGCAGTACTTC. The chain recombines TRBV21-1 with TRBJ2-7; the table's D call TRBD1 went unverified against the DNA. TRBV21-1 constitutes a pseudogene. The CDR3 totals 13 residues.

J is TRBJ1-4 and V is TRBV19; D perhaps matches TRBD1 (5 bases). Trimming stripped 6 bases from V and 5 bases from J, with 13 bases between. The CDR3 contains 14 residues. Germline CDR1 LNHDA, CDR2 SQIVND (reference sequence). The CDR3 DNA reads TGTGCCAGTAGGGACACGGGAGACAATGAAAAACTGTTTTTT. It translates to CASRDTGDNEKLFF.

The gene calls are TRBV11-2 and TRBJ2-2; no firm D call. CDR1 and CDR2 from the germline V gene are SGHAT and FQNNGV. The CDR3 is 12 amino acids. V lost 4 bases and J lost 4, with 4 bases in between. CDR3 DNA sequence: TGTGCCAGCAGCTCTTTCACCGGGGAGCTGTTTTTT. Protein: CASSSFTGELFF.

This clone was detected only once. The V gene is TRBV14, the J gene TRBJ2-2; 12 nucleotides align to TRBD2. Germline V CDR1 and CDR2: SGHDN, FVKESK. The V gene end was trimmed by 4 bases and the J gene end by 3 bases; junction bases not matched to a gene: 3. The CDR3 is 16 residues long. In nucleotides, the CDR3 is TGTGCCAGCAGCCTCAGACTAGCGGGGGACACCGGGGAGCTGTTTTTT. Translating it yields CASSLRLAGDTGELFF.

The V call is TRBV6-2 or TRBV6-3, the J call TRBJ2-4; possible D gene TRBD2, 6 bases. Trimming cost V 0 bases and J 0 bases, with 9 bases left between them. The CDR3 consists of 16 residues. Germline V gene sequence: CDR1 MNHEY, CDR2 SVGEGT. The CDR3 loop is CASSYSGGLAKNIQYF. The CDR3 DNA reads TGTGCCAGCAGTTACTCGGGAGGACTAGCCAAAAACATTCAGTACTTC.